This TCR beta chain is drawn from a study of naive and memory T cell subsets. The CDR3 has 14 amino acids. The ends were cut back, 4 bases at V and 4 bases at J, with 13 bases in the middle. Germline lookup yields CDR1 KGHSH and CDR2 LQKENI. This clonotype occurred a few times. EMRA cells were CD45RA+CD27-, and effector memory cells CD45RA-CD27-. An equimolar mix of two oligonucleotides served as the beta constant-region primer for TRBC1 and TRBC2. The ligated cDNA underwent four PCR rounds using SP2 and nested alpha and beta constant-region primers. TCRdb re-analysed the UMI-ligation and nested PCR reads in MiXCR, keeping a single row per CDR3 protein. Among around 40,000 distinct CDR3 sequences listed, more than 10% were seen once.

This chain joins TRBV18 and TRBJ1-2; D is unclear. This sequence was found in a human donor in good health. Sequencing was performed on effector memory CD4+ T cells from blood. The subset was: effector memory, CD45RA- CD27-. For the CDR3, the DNA is TGTGCCAGCTCACGAATCGGAACGGTCTATGGCTACACCTTC. Translation: CASSRIGTVYGYTF. The whole variable domain, filled in from reference TRBV18 and TRBJ1-2, reads NAGVMQNPRHLVRRRGQEARLRCSPMKGHSHVYWYRQLPEEGLKFMVYLQKENIIDESGMPKERFSAEFPKEGPSILRIQQVVRGDSAAYFCASSRIGTVYGYTFGSGTRLTVV.